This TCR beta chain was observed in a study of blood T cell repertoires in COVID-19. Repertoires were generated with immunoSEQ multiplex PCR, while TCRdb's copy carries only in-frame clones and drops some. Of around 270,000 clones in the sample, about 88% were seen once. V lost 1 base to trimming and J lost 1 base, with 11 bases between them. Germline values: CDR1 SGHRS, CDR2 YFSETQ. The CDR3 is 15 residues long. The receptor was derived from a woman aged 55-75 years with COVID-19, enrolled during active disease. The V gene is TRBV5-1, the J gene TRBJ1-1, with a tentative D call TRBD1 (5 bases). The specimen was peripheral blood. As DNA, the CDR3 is TGCGCCAGCAGCTTGTTCCGGGGGAGGAACACTGAAGCTTTCTTT. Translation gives CASSLFRGRNTEAFF.